Below, 10 T cell receptor beta chains from the same sample are listed, as sequenced in a study of T cells after yellow fever vaccination (dated 2019 in TCRdb). Explained via the paper, the treatment or condition label denotes: live attenuated yellow fever vaccine strain. To prepare the library, 5' RACE was applied. Sequencing took place on an Illumina HiSeq 2500. TCRdb reprocessed the public reads (quality trimming at Q25 with fastp, clone calling with MiXCR) and kept in-frame beta chains. Records with the same CDR3 protein are collapsed into one entry carrying the most frequent genes and DNA. For this sample there are 550,000 to 750,000 distinct CDR3 sequences; approximately 13% appear just once. The top ten clones comprise 11% to 15% of the sample. The sample consisted of PBMCs, taken on the day of the yellow fever booster vaccination. The receptors were sampled from a man aged 25-45 years who received the YFV17D yellow fever vaccine.

The chain joins TRBV3-1 to TRBJ1-2, with D unresolved. The V and J ends lost 0 bases and 5 bases respectively, with 13 bases between them. The CDR3 has 15 residues. Germline-derived CDR1 and CDR2 are LGHDT and YNNKEL (reference sequence). CDR3 residues: CASSQDLRVGYGYTF. The CDR3 DNA reads TGTGCCAGCAGCCAAGATTTGAGAGTGGGGTATGGCTACACCTTC.

V usage is TRBV20-1 and J usage is TRBJ1-6; 7 bases align to TRBD1. CDR1 is DFQATT and CDR2 is SNEGSKA in the germline V gene (reference sequence). With V trimmed by 0 bases and J by 9 bases, 8 bases remained unmatched. CDR3 length: 15 amino acids. The CDR3 nucleotides read TGCAGTGCTAGAGATTCACAGACAGGGCGTTCACCCCTCCACTTT. It specifies CSARDSQTGRSPLHF.

The rearrangement uses TRBV4-2 and TRBJ2-1, with D unclear. V lost 1 base and J 0 bases, leaving 4 bases between the germline ends. In germline, CDR1 is LGHNA, CDR2 YNFKEQ. This CDR3 has 14 residues. The CDR3 loop reads CASSQVDSYNEQFF. CDR3 nucleotides: TGTGCCAGCAGCCAAGTCGACTCCTACAATGAGCAGTTCTTC.

The gene calls are TRBV6-2 or TRBV6-3 and TRBJ2-7, with unresolved D. V lost 2 bases and J 6 bases, leaving 11 bases between the germline ends. The germline V gene has CDR1 MNHEY and CDR2 SVGEGT. The CDR3 is made up of 13 amino acids. DNA of the CDR3: TGTGCCAGCAGTTACGGGTGGGTACGCGAGCAGTACTTC. It codes for CASSYGWVREQYF.

This clonotype was detected only a few times. The chain recombines TRBV30 with TRBJ2-1, with a weak D call TRBD2 (5 bases). Trimming removed 1 base at V and 6 bases at J, with 7 bases between. In germline, CDR1 is GTSNPN, CDR2 SVGIG (reference sequence). The CDR3 runs 12 residues. CDR3 nucleotide sequence: TGTGCCTGGAGTGGTGGAGGCAATGAGCAGTTCTTC. Translating it yields CAWSGGGNEQFF.

This clonotype was observed a few times. The V call is TRBV7-6, the J call TRBJ2-1; D is unresolved. The germline V gene has CDR1 SGHVS and CDR2 FNYEAQ. The CDR3 is 15 residues long. V dropped 6 bases and J dropped 0 bases, with 12 bases sitting between them. The CDR3 is CASSAIRSSYNEQFF. In DNA, the CDR3 is TGTGCCAGCAGTGCCATCAGGAGCTCCTACAATGAGCAGTTCTTC.

This clonotype was seen only a few times. The chain uses TRBV4-3 and TRBJ2-1; the D gene is possibly TRBD2 (6 bases). Germline V CDR1 and CDR2: LGHNA, YSLEER. Trimming cost V 0 bases and J 6 bases, with 12 bases left between them. This CDR3 has 15 amino acids. The CDR3 DNA is TGCGCCAGCAGCCAAGAGACTAGGTTTTCCAATGAGCAGTTCTTC. This codes for CASSQETRFSNEQFF.

This clonotype was seen a few times. The J gene is TRBJ1-4, the V gene TRBV24-1, with 8 bases aligning to TRBD1. V gave up 3 bases and J gave up 8 bases; unmatched junction bases: 7. The CDR3 spans 15 residues. Germline V gives CDR1 KGHDR, CDR2 SFDVKD. Here the CDR3 reads CATSDPGGEGEKLFF. DNA of the CDR3: TGTGCCACCAGTGATCCAGGGGGCGAAGGGGAAAAACTGTTTTTT.

This clonotype has more than one count but fewer than ten. The J gene is TRBJ1-5, the V gene TRBV12-3 or TRBV12-4; D is undetermined. The CDR3 loop spans 15 amino acids. V lost 3 bases and J 2 bases, leaving 11 bases between the germline ends. This CDR3 reads CASSLIHGGNQPQHF. Here the CDR3 DNA reads TGTGCCAGCAGTTTGATCCACGGCGGCAATCAGCCCCAGCATTTT.

This clonotype was seen a handful of times. This chain connects TRBV11-2 to TRBJ2-2; possibly TRBD2 for D (5 bases). The CDR3 sequence is 18 residues long. CDR1 and CDR2 (germline): SGHAT, FQNNGV. With 3 bases removed from V and 6 bases from J, the gap between germline ends came to 23 bases. DNA of the CDR3: TGTGCCAGCAGCTTGGGCCCCCTTTTGAGGGTAGAGGCCGGGGAGCTGTTTTTT. Translating it yields CASSLGPLLRVEAGELFF.